This entry lists 31 T cell receptor beta chains sequenced from one sample in a study of blood T cell repertoires in COVID-19. Assay: immunoSEQ multiplex PCR; the TCRdb copy retains only in-frame clones and omits some. The table lists a few hundred thousand clones, about 90% of them singletons, with 2.5% to 3% in the top ten. Sequencing used PBMCs or T cells enriched from blood (not recorded which). These TCRs come from a woman aged 25 to 39 who had recovered from COVID-19.

This clone was seen just once. This chain links TRBV6-5 with TRBJ1-4, with a tentative D call TRBD1 (6 bases). Looked up from germline, CDR1 is MNHEY and CDR2 is SVGAGI. V was clipped by 8 bases and J by 0 bases, with 10 bases between them. The CDR3 covers 14 residues. The CDR3 DNA is TGTGCCAGCGGCGGACAGTCAACTAATGAAAAACTGTTTTTT. Its protein is CASGGQSTNEKLFF.

The chain links TRBV6-6 to TRBJ1-1; 9 bases line up with TRBD1. V was clipped by 6 bases and J by 4 bases; unmatched bases: 6. Germline V gene lookup returns CDR1 MNHNY and CDR2 SVGAGI (reference sequence). The CDR3 is made up of 14 amino acids. The CDR3 loop is CASSQGQGVTEAFF. CDR3 nucleotides: TGTGCCAGCAGCCAGGGACAGGGTGTCACTGAAGCTTTCTTT.

This clone has just one count. The chain carries TRBV6-5 and TRBJ2-7, with 10 positions matching TRBD1. J gave up 4 bases and V 6 bases, and 6 bases lay outside the gene matches. This CDR3 region has 14 residues. Looked up from germline, CDR1 is MNHEY and CDR2 is SVGAGI. The chain's CDR3 is CASSSGTGEYEQYF. For the CDR3, the DNA is TGTGCCAGCAGCTCCGGGACAGGGGAGTACGAGCAGTACTTC.

This sequence joins TRBV30 and TRBJ1-5; possible D gene TRBD1, 6 bases. Between the trimmed V and J ends, which lost 1 base and 5 bases, there was a span of 9 bases. The length of the CDR3 is 13 residues. From germline, CDR1 is GTSNPN and CDR2 SVGIG (reference sequence). The CDR3 sequence: CAWSGGGDQPQHF. CDR3 sequence (DNA): TGTGCCTGGAGTGGAGGGGGAGATCAGCCCCAGCATTTT.

The chain employs TRBV5-1 and TRBJ1-1; 9 bases map to TRBD1. Trimming at V came to 0 bases and at J to 1 base, leaving 4 bases not matched to a gene. Germline CDR1 SGHRS, CDR2 YFSETQ. The CDR3 covers 16 residues. The CDR3: CASSLDTGGGNTEAFF. The CDR3 nucleotides are TGCGCCAGCAGCTTGGATACAGGGGGCGGGAACACTGAAGCTTTCTTT. Together with reference TRBV5-1 and TRBJ1-1, the CDR3 gives the full variable domain: KAGVTQTPRYLIKTRGQQVTLSCSPISGHRSVSWYQQTPGQGLQFLFEYFSETQRNKGNFPGRFSGRQFSNSRSEMNVSTLELGDSALYLCASSLDTGGGNTEAFFGQGTRLTVV.

The chain is built from TRBV5-1 and TRBJ2-1, with D possibly matching TRBD1 (5 bases). V was cut by 0 bases and J by 15 bases, with 10 bases left in between. Germline loops: CDR1 SGHRS, CDR2 YFSETQ. The CDR3 covers 11 residues. CDR3 coding DNA: TGCGCCAGCAGCTTGGCAGGGCGTTCGTTCTTC. It translates to CASSLAGRSFF. Combining the CDR3 with reference TRBV5-1 and TRBJ2-1 gives the whole variable domain KAGVTQTPRYLIKTRGQQVTLSCSPISGHRSVSWYQQTPGQGLQFLFEYFSETQRNKGNFPGRFSGRQFSNSRSEMNVSTLELGDSALYLCASSLAGRSFFGPGTRLTVL.

The chain links TRBV19 to TRBJ1-5; the D gene is possibly TRBD1 (5 bases). This CDR3 is built from 14 residues. From germline, CDR1 is LNHDA and CDR2 SQIVND (reference sequence). Between the trimmed V and J ends, which lost 7 bases and 5 bases, there was a span of 15 bases. The CDR3 sequence: CASTLGGSYQPQHF. CDR3 DNA sequence: TGTGCCAGTACCCTGGGGGGGTCTTATCAGCCCCAGCATTTT. Drawing the rest from reference TRBV19 and TRBJ1-5, the complete variable domain is DGGITQSPKYLFRKEGQNVTLSCEQNLNHDAMYWYRQDPGQGLRLIYYSQIVNDFQKGDIAEGYSVSREKKESFPLTVTSAQKNPTAFYLCASTLGGSYQPQHFGDGTRLSIL.

This clone came up once. The rearrangement uses TRBV13 and TRBJ2-2; 7 positions match TRBD1. This CDR3 contains 16 residues. The germline V gene encodes CDR1 PRHDT and CDR2 FYEKMQ (reference sequence). V shed 2 bases and J 6 bases; nucleotides not matched to a gene: 9. The CDR3 loop reads CASSLYGQAGAGELFF. As DNA, the CDR3 is TGTGCCAGCAGCTTATACGGACAGGCTGGCGCCGGGGAGCTGTTTTTT.

A word on this clone: The sample contains more than one DNA sequence encoding this CDR3. V gene TRBV5-1 combines with J gene TRBJ2-3; maybe TRBD1 (5 bases). Trimming shortened V by 0 bases and J by 6 bases, and 11 bases separated the two germline ends. The CDR3 has 14 residues. Germline CDR1 SGHRS, CDR2 YFSETQ. The CDR3 DNA follows: TGCGCCAGCAGCTTGGGTCAGGGTGGCGATACGCAGTATTTT. Its protein product is CASSLGQGGDTQYF.

This clone was observed once. The chain is built from TRBV27 and TRBJ2-2; the match to TRBD2 covers 15 bases. V shed 8 bases, J shed 7 bases, and the junction held 14 bases outside the gene matches. The germline CDR1 and CDR2 sequences are MNHEY and SMNVEV (reference sequence). The CDR3 length is 18 residues. This chain's CDR3 is CASQLSGTSGRWGGELFF. CDR3 sequence (DNA): TGTGCCAGCCAACTATCCGGGACTAGCGGGAGGTGGGGCGGGGAGCTGTTTTTT.

This chain uses TRBV5-5 with TRBJ2-4; D is possibly TRBD1 (6 bases). This CDR3 comprises 16 residues. The germline V gene has CDR1 SGHKS and CDR2 YYEKEE (reference sequence). Trimming pared 3 bases from V and 5 bases from J, leaving 18 bases between. The chain's CDR3 is CASSSPTQGGQNIQYF. The DNA for the CDR3 is TGTGCCAGCAGCTCTCCGACCCAAGGGGGACAAAACATTCAGTACTTC.

This clone was observed a few times. The rearrangement links TRBV3-1 (or the pseudogene TRBV3-2) to TRBJ2-2, with TRBD2 identical over 9 bases. The germline V gene has CDR1 LGHDT and CDR2 YNNKEL (reference sequence). This CDR3 is built from 15 residues. With V trimmed by 1 base and J by 3 bases, 0 bases remained unmatched. The CDR3 coding sequence is TGTGCCAGCAGCCAAGGGACTAGCGACACCGGGGAGCTGTTTTTT. Translation: CASSQGTSDTGELFF.

The gene calls are TRBV6-6 and TRBJ1-1; D is undetermined. The CDR3 has 15 residues. Germline assignment: CDR1 MNHNY and CDR2 SVGAGI (reference sequence). Trimming pared 0 bases from V and 1 base from J, leaving 9 bases between. As DNA, the CDR3 is TGTGCCAGCAGTTACTCTATAGCCGGGAACACTGAAGCTTTCTTT. This gives the protein CASSYSIAGNTEAFF.

V usage is TRBV28 and J usage is TRBJ2-7; 12 bases are shared with TRBD2. Germline V gene sequence: CDR1 MDHEN, CDR2 SYDVKM. The V and J ends lost 7 bases and 6 bases, in that order; junction bases with no gene match: 10. The CDR3 is made up of 15 amino acids. DNA of the CDR3: TGTGCCAGCAACAAGCTAGCGGGGGGGGTTCTCGAGCAGTACTTC. It encodes CASNKLAGGVLEQYF.

The chain employs TRBV4-1 and TRBJ2-3; a possible D gene is TRBD2 (5 bases). The length of the CDR3 is 16 residues. V was pared by 0 bases and J by 5 bases, with 15 bases between. Germline V CDR1 and CDR2: MGHRA, YSYEKL. CDR3 nucleotides: TGCGCCAGCAGCCAAGATTGGCTAGCCAATTTAGATACGCAGTATTTT. It specifies CASSQDWLANLDTQYF.

The V call is TRBV18, the J call TRBJ2-7; TRBD1 agrees at 7 bases. Unmatched junction bases numbered 7, after V lost 2 bases and J lost 3 bases. The CDR3 length is 15 residues. Per germline, CDR1 KGHSH and CDR2 LQKENI. The CDR3 bases are TGTGCCAGCTCACCAATACAGGGGTCGAACTACGAGCAGTACTTC. It is translated as CASSPIQGSNYEQYF. Drawing the rest from reference TRBV18 and TRBJ2-7, the complete variable domain is NAGVMQNPRHLVRRRGQEARLRCSPMKGHSHVYWYRQLPEEGLKFMVYLQKENIIDESGMPKERFSAEFPKEGPSILRIQQVVRGDSAAYFCASSPIQGSNYEQYFGPGTRLTVT.

The chain is built from TRBV27 and TRBJ1-1; D call uncertain. V was trimmed by 3 bases and J by 4 bases, leaving 9 bases between them. The CDR3 totals 13 residues. The germline gives CDR1 MNHEY, CDR2 SMNVEV (reference sequence). CDR3 in amino acids: CASSLRFGTEAFF. DNA of the CDR3: TGTGCCAGCAGTTTGAGGTTCGGCACTGAAGCTTTCTTT.

The chain recombines TRBV19 with TRBJ2-2, with D perhaps TRBD2 (6 bases). Germline lookup yields CDR1 LNHDA and CDR2 SQIVND (reference sequence). The CDR3 runs to 17 residues. Trimming cost V 5 bases and J 1 base, with 17 bases left between them. CDR3 sequence: CASSVNRDLRNTGELFF. CDR3 DNA: TGTGCCAGTAGTGTAAACCGGGACTTGAGGAACACCGGGGAGCTGTTTTTT.

The rearrangement uses TRBV20-1 and TRBJ1-1, with D perhaps TRBD1 (5 bases). This CDR3 is built from 11 residues. Germline values: CDR1 DFQATT, CDR2 SNEGSKA (reference sequence). With 6 bases removed from V and 7 bases from J, the gap between germline ends came to 12 bases. CDR3 sequence reads: CSAPTDLEAFF. The CDR3 nucleotides are TGCAGTGCCCCGACAGATCTTGAAGCTTTCTTT.

V gene TRBV6-7 combines with J gene TRBJ1-5; D is unclear. TRBV6-7 is an ORF for which the function is uncertain. The CDR3 totals 14 residues. V was trimmed by 6 bases and J by 2 bases, leaving 11 bases between them. In DNA, the CDR3 is TGTGCCAGCAGGGACCCCGGGGGCAATCAGCCCCAGCATTTT. Translated: CASRDPGGNQPQHF.

The table lists this clone with many counts. This chain joins TRBV5-1 and TRBJ2-2; 7 bases are a match to TRBD1. With 1 base clipped from V and 4 bases from J, the junction kept 10 bases outside the gene matches. CDR1 is SGHRS, CDR2 YFSETQ, per germline. This CDR3 has 17 residues. The CDR3 nucleotides read TGCGCCAGCAGCTTGCTCGCTCTACAGGGGCGCACCGGGGAGCTGTTTTTT. As protein: CASSLLALQGRTGELFF. The full variable domain, in which reference TRBV5-1 and TRBJ2-2 provide the parts outside the CDR3, is KAGVTQTPRYLIKTRGQQVTLSCSPISGHRSVSWYQQTPGQGLQFLFEYFSETQRNKGNFPGRFSGRQFSNSRSEMNVSTLELGDSALYLCASSLLALQGRTGELFFGEGSRLTVL.

The chain has TRBV27 and TRBJ1-5; no reliable D call. With 4 bases removed from V and 4 bases from J, the gap between germline ends came to 8 bases. Per the germline V gene, CDR1 is MNHEY and CDR2 is SMNVEV (reference sequence). This CDR3 contains 13 residues. The DNA of the CDR3 is TGTGCCAGCAGTTCCTTACAGAATCAGCCCCAGCATTTT. Amino acids: CASSSLQNQPQHF.

As to this clone: The sample contains more than one DNA sequence encoding this CDR3. The chain uses TRBV28 and TRBJ1-1, with D possibly being TRBD1 (5 bases). Germline V gene sequence: CDR1 MDHEN, CDR2 SYDVKM. V was trimmed by 2 bases and J by 2 bases, leaving 12 bases between them. The CDR3 covers 15 residues. This CDR3 reads CASSLLGQGNTEAFF. DNA of the CDR3: TGTGCCAGCAGTTTACTAGGCCAGGGAAACACTGAAGCTTTCTTT. The whole variable domain, remainder taken from reference TRBV28 and TRBJ1-1, is DVKVTQSSRYLVKRTGEKVFLECVQDMDHENMFWYRQDPGLGLRLIYFSYDVKMKEKGDIPEGYSVSREKKERFSLILESASTNQTSMYLCASSLLGQGNTEAFFGQGTRLTVV.

The chain is built from TRBV10-3 and TRBJ1-1; tentatively, D is TRBD1 (5 bases). Germline V gene data show CDR1 as ENHRY and CDR2 as SYGVKD. The CDR3 loop spans 14 amino acids. V dropped 3 bases and J dropped 5 bases, with 13 bases sitting between them. The CDR3 reads CAISEQERGTEAFF. The CDR3 nucleotides read TGTGCCATCAGTGAACAGGAACGGGGGACTGAAGCTTTCTTT.

J is TRBJ2-7 and V is TRBV27, with 7 positions matching TRBD1. Germline CDR1 MNHEY, CDR2 SMNVEV (reference sequence). The CDR3 contains 14 residues. V gave up 6 bases and J gave up 3 bases; unmatched junction bases: 8. Here the CDR3 reads CASRSRTGYYEQYF. The CDR3 coding sequence is TGTGCCAGCAGAAGTCGGACAGGCTACTACGAGCAGTACTTC.

The CDR3 DNA reads TGTGCCACCAGTGGACTAGCCTACAATGAGCAGTTCTTC. Translated, it gives CATSGLAYNEQFF. J is TRBJ2-1 and V is TRBV24-1; weak D call: TRBD2 (6 bases). The CDR3 sequence is 13 residues long. The germline CDR1 and CDR2 sequences are KGHDR and SFDVKD. V was shortened by 5 bases and J by 2 bases, with 6 bases between the two germline ends.

This sequence joins TRBV18 and TRBJ1-4, with a weak D call TRBD1 (6 bases). The germline V gene encodes CDR1 KGHSH and CDR2 LQKENI. Trimming cost V 2 bases and J 8 bases, with 15 bases left between them. This CDR3 comprises 15 residues. The CDR3 protein is CASSPFEGEGEKLFF. CDR3 nucleotides: TGTGCCAGCTCACCATTCGAGGGGGAAGGGGAAAAACTGTTTTTT.

V gene TRBV4-2 combines with J gene TRBJ2-7; no definite D call. The V end was cut by 2 bases, the J end by 0 bases, with 8 bases between. This CDR3 region has 14 residues. Per germline, CDR1 LGHNA and CDR2 YNFKEQ. The CDR3 reads CASSQNGGSYEQYF. The CDR3 bases are TGTGCCAGCAGCCAAAACGGCGGCTCCTACGAGCAGTACTTC.

The chain couples TRBV7-9 to TRBJ2-5; no reliable D call. The germline gives CDR1 SEHNR, CDR2 FQNEAQ (reference sequence). Trimming took 3 bases from V and 5 from J, leaving 13 bases between them. CDR3 length: 14 residues. The CDR3 DNA reads as TGTGCCAGCAGCTTCGGAGCCCAAGCGGAGACCCAGTACTTC. Protein sequence: CASSFGAQAETQYF.

In this sample, this clone turned up a few times. This chain joins TRBV6-2 or TRBV6-3 and TRBJ2-7; D is undetermined. Trimming stripped 2 bases from V and 6 bases from J, with 14 bases between. Germline V gene data show CDR1 as MNHEY and CDR2 as SVGEGT. The CDR3 covers 14 residues. CDR3: CASSYDIKGFEQYF. In nucleotides, the CDR3 is TGTGCCAGCAGTTACGACATCAAAGGTTTCGAGCAGTACTTC.

About this clone: The sample contains more than one DNA sequence encoding this CDR3. V usage is TRBV5-6 and J usage is TRBJ1-4, with 9 bases that match TRBD1. J gave up 7 bases and V 3 bases, and 7 bases lay outside the gene matches. The CDR3 covers 15 residues. In germline, CDR1 is SGHDT, CDR2 YYEEEE. CDR3 sequence: CASSSPDRGSEKLFF. The CDR3 DNA follows: TGTGCCAGCAGCTCCCCGGACAGGGGCAGTGAAAAACTGTTTTTT.